This TCR beta chain was identified during a study of technical replicates of blood from several donors. Only one count was recorded for this clone. Sequencing was performed with immunoSEQ multiplex PCR; in TCRdb, only in-frame clones are kept and a portion is missing. The sample yields about 75,000 clones, about 97% seen once. Germline CDR1 and CDR2: SGHDT and YYEEEE. The trim removed 4 bases at V and 2 bases at J, leaving 10 bases unmatched. This CDR3 has 17 residues. This TCR came from a human donor in good health. J is TRBJ2-4 and V is TRBV5-6; 9 nucleotides match TRBD2. The sample comprised T cells isolated from PBMCs. The CDR3 DNA reads TGTGCCAGCAGCAGCTACTGGGCGGGAGGGACCAAAAACATTCAGTACTTC. This encodes CASSSYWAGGTKNIQYF.